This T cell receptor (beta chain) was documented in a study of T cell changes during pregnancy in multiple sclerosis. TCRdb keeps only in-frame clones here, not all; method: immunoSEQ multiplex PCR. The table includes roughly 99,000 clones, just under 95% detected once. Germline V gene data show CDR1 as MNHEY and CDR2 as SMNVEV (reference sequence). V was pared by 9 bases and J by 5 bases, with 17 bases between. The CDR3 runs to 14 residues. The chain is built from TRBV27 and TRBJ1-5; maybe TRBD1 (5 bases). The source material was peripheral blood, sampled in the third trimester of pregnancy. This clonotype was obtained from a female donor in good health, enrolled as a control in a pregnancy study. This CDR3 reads CASAVGGVDQPQHF. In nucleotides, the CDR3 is TGTGCCAGTGCAGTGGGGGGAGTGGATCAGCCCCAGCATTTT.